This record covers a single T cell receptor beta chain. In the original processing: Amplification of reference gene primers provided the estimated nucleated cell counts. Libraries were prepared by immunoSEQ multiplex PCR; TCRdb keeps only in-frame clonotypes and omits some of them. V and J calls and clone size are as listed in that table; D and trimming were resolved from the DNA. Of more than 130,000 clones in the sample, roughly four fifths were seen once. These data come from a study of blood T cell repertoires in COVID-19. The CDR3 consists of 17 residues. The rearrangement joins TRBV1 to TRBJ1-2; TRBD1, the D gene given by the table, was not confirmed from the DNA. TRBV1 counts as a pseudogene. Sequenced sample: peripheral blood. This clonotype was sampled from a human donor in a cohort sampled during active COVID-19. The CDR3: CTSSQDRGRFSNYGYTF. The CDR3 coding sequence is TGCACCAGCAGCCAAGATAGGGGCAGGTTCTCCAACTATGGCTACACCTTC.